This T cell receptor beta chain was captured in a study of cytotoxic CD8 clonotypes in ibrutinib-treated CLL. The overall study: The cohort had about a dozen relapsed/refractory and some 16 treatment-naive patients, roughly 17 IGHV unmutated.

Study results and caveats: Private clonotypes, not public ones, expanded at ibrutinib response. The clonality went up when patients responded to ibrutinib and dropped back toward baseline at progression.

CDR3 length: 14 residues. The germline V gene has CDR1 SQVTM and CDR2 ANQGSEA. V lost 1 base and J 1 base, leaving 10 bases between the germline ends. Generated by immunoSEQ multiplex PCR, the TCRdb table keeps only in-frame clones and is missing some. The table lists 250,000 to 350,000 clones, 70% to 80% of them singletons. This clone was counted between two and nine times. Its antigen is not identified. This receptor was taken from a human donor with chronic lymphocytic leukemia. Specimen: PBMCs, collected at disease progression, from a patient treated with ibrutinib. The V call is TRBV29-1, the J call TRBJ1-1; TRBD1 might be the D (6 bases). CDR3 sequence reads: CSVEVGAGNTEAFF. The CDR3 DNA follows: TGCAGCGTTGAAGTGGGGGCGGGGAACACTGAAGCTTTCTTT. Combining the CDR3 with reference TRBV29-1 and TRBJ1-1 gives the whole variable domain SAVISQKPSRDICQRGTSLTIQCQVDSQVTMMFWYRQQPGQSLTLIATANQGSEATYESGFVIDKFPISRPNLTFSTLTVSNMSPEDSSIYLCSVEVGAGNTEAFFGQGTRLTVV.